This record concerns one TCR beta chain sequence. CDR3 length: 11 residues. Germline V CDR1 and CDR2: MNHNS, SASEGT. TCRdb's copy holds only in-frame clones and misses some; the assay was immunoSEQ multiplex PCR. The data contain about 2,300 clones, roughly three quarters of them singletons. This specimen comes from a study of the immune and genomic landscape of osteosarcoma. Osteosarcoma specimens were post-treatment primary, local recurrence and metastasis tumors from poor-prognosis patients. This TCR derives from a human donor with osteosarcoma. Sample: osteosarcoma tumor tissue from the lung. The genes are TRBV6-1 and TRBJ2-5; D remains ambiguous. The J call is in doubt because the DNA end fits TRBJ2-7 better. CDR3 protein: CASRHSYEQYF. CDR3 DNA sequence: TGTGCCAGCCGACACAGCTACGAGCAGTACTTC.